This entry concerns a single TCR beta chain. The data were taken from a study of blood T cell repertoires in COVID-19. Study-wide background: There were acute and convalescent COVID-19 samples, and they came from the United States, Italy and Spain. In each case, the material was cDNA or gDNA derived from T cells, B-cell-depleted T cells, or PBMCs.

This CDR3 is built from 11 residues. Germline CDR1 is DFQATT and CDR2 is SNEGSKA (reference sequence). V lost 6 bases and J 5 bases, leaving 11 bases between the germline ends. Per the study methods: Amplifying reference gene primers gave estimates of nucleated cell counts. Clones were read by immunoSEQ multiplex PCR, and TCRdb kept only the in-frame ones, dropping some. The DNA was the basis for D and trimming; V, J and clone size are from that table. Among approximately 210,000 clones listed, 75% to 90% were seen once. This TCR was recovered from a human donor in a cohort sampled during active COVID-19. The sequencing sample was made of peripheral blood. The chain combines TRBV20-1 with TRBJ2-7; D is perhaps TRBD1 (5 bases). As DNA, the CDR3 is TGCAGTGCCCAAGGGGTCCACGAGCAGTACTTC. Protein: CSAQGVHEQYF.